One sample yielded the 7 T cell receptor beta chains listed below, sequenced in a study of long-term antiretroviral therapy in people with HIV. Sequencing used immunoSEQ v3.0 at survey level. Sequenced by immunoSEQ multiplex PCR; TCRdb stores in-frame clones only, minus some. This sample has some 23,000 clones, with roughly 85% found just once. The sample consisted of unsorted PBMCs, taken 1.2 years after starting antiretroviral therapy. These receptor sequences come from a woman aged 40 to 50 with HIV.

The chain recombines TRBV18 with TRBJ2-7, with 8 positions matching TRBD1. The V gene's germline CDR1 is KGHSH and CDR2 LQKENI. The ends lost 6 bases at V and 1 base at J; junction bases unmatched: 5. This CDR3 has 14 amino acids. Here the CDR3 DNA reads TGTGCCAGCTCCCCCGGGACAGGTTCCTACGAGCAGTACTTC. This translates into CASSPGTGSYEQYF.

V and J are TRBV29-1 and TRBJ2-5; 10 bases agree with TRBD2. Germline-derived CDR1 and CDR2 are SQVTM and ANQGSEA. The CDR3 is 14 amino acids. V trimming: 4 bases; J trimming: 5 bases; junction bases outside the gene matches: 7. The CDR3 loop is CSVGASGSAETQYF. The CDR3 DNA is TGCAGCGTTGGGGCTAGCGGGAGTGCTGAGACCCAGTACTTC.

This clone was observed a few times. The rearrangement joins TRBV7-2 to TRBJ1-2; no definite D call. Trimming removed 2 bases at V and 5 bases at J, with 12 bases between. The germline gives CDR1 SGHTA, CDR2 FQGNSA. This CDR3 is 14 amino acids long. In DNA, the CDR3 is TGTGCCAGCAGCTTACCGAGTTTGGTATATGGCTACACCTTC. This gives the protein CASSLPSLVYGYTF. The full variable domain, with the rest looked up from reference TRBV7-2 and TRBJ1-2, is GAGVSQSPSNKVTEKGKDVELRCDPISGHTALYWYRQSLGQGLEFLIYFQGNSAPDKSGLPSDRFSAERTGGSVSTLTIQRTQQEDSAVYLCASSLPSLVYGYTFGSGTRLTVV.

The chain uses TRBV7-9 and TRBJ2-1; 9 bases are shared with TRBD2. This CDR3 region has 16 residues. Per the germline V gene, CDR1 is SEHNR and CDR2 is FQNEAQ (reference sequence). The V segment lost 5 bases and the J segment 0 bases; nucleotides outside the gene matches: 5. CDR3 loop: CASSDDSGSSYNEQFF. In nucleotides, the CDR3 is TGTGCCAGCAGCGATGATAGCGGGAGCTCCTACAATGAGCAGTTCTTC.

The chain combines TRBV29-1 with TRBJ2-7; 9 nucleotides align to TRBD2. Trimming removed 1 base from V and 4 bases from J; junction bases left unmatched: 11. The CDR3 loop spans 16 amino acids. Looked up from germline, CDR1 is SQVTM and CDR2 is ANQGSEA. CDR3 residues: CSVEVWREGNGYEQYF. CDR3 in DNA: TGCAGCGTTGAAGTATGGCGGGAGGGTAACGGGTACGAGCAGTACTTC.

This clone appeared once. One junction end disagrees with the germline gene, perhaps due to a read error. V usage is TRBV25-1 and J usage is TRBJ1-2, with a tentative D call TRBD1 (6 bases). Germline V gene data show CDR1 as MGHDK and CDR2 as SYGVNS. The length of the CDR3 is 11 residues. This CDR3 is CASTQGTNLNF. DNA for the CDR3: TGTGCCAGCACCCAGGGGACCAACCTCAACTTC.

The rearrangement uses TRBV4-1 and TRBJ1-2; D uncertain. The CDR3 consists of 15 residues. The V gene's germline CDR1 is MGHRA and CDR2 YSYEKL. Trimming removed 1 base from V and 1 base from J, with 10 bases in between. Here the CDR3 reads CASSQAGSFNYGYTF. The CDR3 DNA sequence: TGCGCCAGCAGCCAAGCGGGGTCCTTTAACTATGGCTACACCTTC.